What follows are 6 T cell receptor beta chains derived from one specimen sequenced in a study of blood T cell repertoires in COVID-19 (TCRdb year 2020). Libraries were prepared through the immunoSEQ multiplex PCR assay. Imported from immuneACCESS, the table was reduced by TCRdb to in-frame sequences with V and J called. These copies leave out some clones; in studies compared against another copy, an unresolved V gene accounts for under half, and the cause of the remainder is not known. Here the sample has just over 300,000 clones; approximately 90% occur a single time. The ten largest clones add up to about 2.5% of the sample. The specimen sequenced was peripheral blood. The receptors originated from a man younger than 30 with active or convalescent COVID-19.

CDR3 amino acids: CATSHGTAGIQYF. Written as DNA, the CDR3 is TGTGCCACCTCCCACGGGACAGCGGGCATTCAGTACTTC. V gene TRBV12-3 or TRBV12-4 combines with J gene TRBJ2-4; a weak D match, TRBD1 (7 bases). Trimming left V 10 bases short and J 9 bases short, with 19 bases between. The CDR3 sequence is 13 residues long.

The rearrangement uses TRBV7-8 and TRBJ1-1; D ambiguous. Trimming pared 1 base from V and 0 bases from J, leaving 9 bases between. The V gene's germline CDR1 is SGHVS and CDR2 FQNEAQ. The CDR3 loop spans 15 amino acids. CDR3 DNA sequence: TGTGCCAGCAGCTTAGTTTCCACGGTGAACACTGAAGCTTTCTTT. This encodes CASSLVSTVNTEAFF.

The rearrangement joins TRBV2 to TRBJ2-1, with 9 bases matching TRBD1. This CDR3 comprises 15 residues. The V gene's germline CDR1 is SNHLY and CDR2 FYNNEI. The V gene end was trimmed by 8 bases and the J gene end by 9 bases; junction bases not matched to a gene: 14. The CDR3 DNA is TGTGCCAGCCCGGAGGGGACAGGGACTGTTGGTGAGCAGTTCTTC. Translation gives CASPEGTGTVGEQFF. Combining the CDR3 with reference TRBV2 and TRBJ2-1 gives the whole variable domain EPEVTQTPSHQVTQMGQEVILRCVPISNHLYFYWYRQILGQKVEFLVSFYNNEISEKSEIFDDQFSVERPDGSNFTLKIRSTKLEDSAMYFCASPEGTGTVGEQFFGPGTRLTVL.

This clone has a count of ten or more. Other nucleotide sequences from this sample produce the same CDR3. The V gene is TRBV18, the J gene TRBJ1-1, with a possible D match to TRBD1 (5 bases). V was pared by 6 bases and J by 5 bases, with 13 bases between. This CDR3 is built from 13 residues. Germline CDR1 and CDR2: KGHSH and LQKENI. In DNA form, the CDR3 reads TGTGCCAGCTCGCCGGGAGGGGATACTGAAGCTTTCTTT. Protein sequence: CASSPGGDTEAFF.

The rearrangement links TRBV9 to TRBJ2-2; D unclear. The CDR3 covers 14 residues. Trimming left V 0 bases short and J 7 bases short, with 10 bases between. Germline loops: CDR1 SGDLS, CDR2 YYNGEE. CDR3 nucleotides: TGTGCCAGCAGCGTAGTTTCTGCGGACGGGGAGCTGTTTTTT. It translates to CASSVVSADGELFF.

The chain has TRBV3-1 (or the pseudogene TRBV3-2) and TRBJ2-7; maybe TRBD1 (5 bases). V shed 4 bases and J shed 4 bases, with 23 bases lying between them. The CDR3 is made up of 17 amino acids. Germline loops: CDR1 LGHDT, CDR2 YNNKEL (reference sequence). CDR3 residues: CASSPSEWGISGYEQYF. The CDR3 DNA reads TGTGCCAGCAGCCCCTCGGAGTGGGGCATTTCTGGGTACGAGCAGTACTTC.